Listed below are T cell receptor beta chains from one sample, sequenced in a study of Ad26.COV2.S vaccination and SARS-CoV-2 variants. Using immunoSEQ multiplex PCR, the repertoire was profiled, and TCRdb retains in-frame clones only, with some absent. The sample yields some 180,000 clones, roughly 85% seen once. Sequenced here: peripheral blood, sampled after recovery from COVID-19. The receptors originated from a human donor who had recovered from COVID-19. Each CDR3 is given with its conserved first and last residue. A D gene is named only where the DNA matches it firmly. A clone size is listed for some rows: how often the clone was seen (once, few, many), or a class if it is expanded.

>-|TRBJ2-2|TRBV4-1|once
CASSHLLRERGTGELFF
TGCGCCAGCAGCCATTTGCTACGGGAAAGAGGCACCGGGGAGCTGTTTTTT
>-|TRBJ2-2|TRBV7-5|-
CARSLVRSGGPRGGELFF
TGTGCCAGAAGCTTAGTGCGAAGCGGGGGGCCACGGGGCGGGGAGCTGTTTTTT
>-|TRBJ1-4|TRBV9|-
CASSPRAGAGSANEKLFF
TGTGCCAGCAGCCCCAGGGCAGGGGCAGGGTCAGCTAATGAAAAACTGTTTTTT
>TRBD1|TRBJ1-2|TRBV10-2|-
CASSGVTGGAGNYTF
TGCGCCAGCAGTGGAGTGACAGGGGGGGCCGGGAACTACACCTTC
>TRBD2|TRBJ2-5|TRBV9|-
CASSVAAGVGETQYF
TGTGCCAGCAGCGTAGCAGCGGGGGTGGGAGAGACCCAGTACTTC
>-|TRBJ2-7|TRBV6-4|-
CASSLGPNGGEQYF
TGTGCCAGCAGTTTGGGGCCTAATGGAGGCGAGCAGTACTTC
>-|TRBJ2-7|TRBV27|-
CASSPSGRRQGYF
TGTGCCAGCAGTCCCTCGGGCCGGCGGCAGGGCTACTTC
>-|TRBJ2-1|TRBV18|-
CASSPQVQASYNEQFF
TGTGCCAGCTCACCACAGGTACAGGCCTCCTACAATGAGCAGTTCTTC
>TRBD2|TRBJ2-5|TRBV7-8|-
CASRISGGAVTETQYF
TGTGCCAGCAGAATTAGCGGGGGGGCGGTAACAGAGACCCAGTACTTC
>TRBD2|TRBJ2-7|TRBV3-1/TRBV3-2|-
CASSPQRSGGQYF
TGTGCCAGCAGCCCCCAACGCAGCGGGGGACAGTACTTC
>-|TRBJ2-7|TRBV5-1|-
CASSLFGAPYEQYF
TGCGCCAGCAGCTTATTCGGGGCCCCCTACGAGCAGTACTTC
>-|TRBJ1-3|TRBV7-2|-
CASSLVGWSSGNTIYF
TGTGCCAGCAGCTTAGTCGGCTGGAGCTCTGGAAACACCATATATTTT
>-|TRBJ1-3|TRBV5-4|-
CASNQGGSGNTIYF
TGTGCCAGCAACCAAGGGGGCTCTGGAAACACCATATATTTT
>-|TRBJ2-6|TRBV12-2|-
CASRPGTSGSRNAGRGSGANVLTF
TGTGCAAGTCGCCCCGGGACTAGCGGGAGTCGTAACGCCGGAAGGGGGTCTGGGGCCAACGTCCTGACTTTC
>TRBD1|TRBJ2-5|TRBV5-1|-
CASSFVGTAQETQYF
TGCGCCAGCAGCTTTGTCGGGACAGCACAAGAGACCCAGTACTTC
>-|TRBJ2-7|TRBV6-1|-
CASSEVGGGLEQYF
TGTGCCAGCAGTGAAGTTGGAGGTGGCCTCGAGCAGTACTTC
>-|TRBJ1-1|TRBV27|-
CASSWGENTEAFF
TGTGCCAGCAGTTGGGGCGAGAACACTGAAGCTTTCTTT
>TRBD2|TRBJ2-7|TRBV7-2|-
CASSLGDYSYEQYF
TGTGCCAGCAGCTTAGGGGACTATTCCTACGAGCAGTACTTC
>TRBD2|TRBJ2-1|TRBV2|few
CANPSGVGNEQFF
TGTGCCAACCCTAGCGGGGTTGGCAATGAGCAGTTCTTC
>TRBD1|TRBJ1-2|TRBV7-2|-
CASSPTGTGAYGYTF
TGTGCCAGCAGCCCCACCGGGACAGGGGCCTATGGCTACACCTTC
>-|TRBJ2-5|TRBV7-9|-
CASSLGVDRQETQYF
TGTGCCAGCAGCTTAGGGGTGGACAGACAAGAGACCCAGTACTTC
>-|TRBJ2-1|TRBV3-1/TRBV3-2|-
CASSQDLEPLSYNEQFF
TGTGCCAGCAGCCAAGATTTAGAGCCCCTTTCCTACAATGAGCAGTTCTTC
>-|TRBJ1-2|TRBV28|-
CASSLDSGLYGYTF
TGTGCCAGCAGTCTGGACTCGGGACTCTATGGCTACACCTTC
>-|TRBJ1-3|TRBV9|-
CASSVGRPGGARGNTIYF
TGTGCCAGCAGCGTAGGCCGCCCGGGGGGCGCGAGGGGAAACACCATATATTTT
>-|TRBJ2-2|TRBV6-6|-
CASSSSPNTGELFF
TGTGCCAGCAGTAGCAGTCCGAACACCGGGGAGCTGTTTTTT
>TRBD1|TRBJ1-3|TRBV15|-
CATSIRRQGSGNTIYF
TGTGCCACCAGCATCAGACGACAGGGCTCTGGAAACACCATATATTTT
>-|TRBJ2-3|TRBV5-1|-
CASSLGLVRDTQYF
TGCGCCAGCAGCTTGGGTTTGGTACGAGATACGCAGTATTTT
>TRBD1|TRBJ1-6|TRBV28|-
CASRAGQGSSYNSPLHF
TGTGCCAGCAGGGCAGGACAGGGCAGCTCCTATAATTCACCCCTCCACTTT
>-|TRBJ2-7|TRBV11-1|-
CASSLIEATHEQYF
TGTGCCAGCAGCTTAATTGAAGCCACCCACGAGCAGTACTTC
>-|TRBJ1-5|TRBV20-1|once
CSAKSNQPQHF
TGCAGTGCCAAGAGCAATCAGCCCCAGCATTTT
>TRBD2|TRBJ2-1|TRBV15|-
CATSRNPASGSRNEQFF
TGTGCCACCAGCCGAAACCCTGCTAGCGGGAGTAGGAATGAGCAGTTCTTC
>-|TRBJ1-5|TRBV15|-
CATSRDQGRGWPQHF
TGTGCCACCAGCAGAGATCAGGGGCGAGGCTGGCCCCAGCATTTT
>TRBD1|TRBJ2-6|TRBV18|-
CASSPRTGAGANVLTF
TGTGCCAGCTCACCTAGGACAGGGGCTGGGGCCAACGTCCTGACTTTC
>TRBD2|TRBJ2-3|TRBV19|-
CASSIVGLAATSTDTQYF
TGTGCCAGTAGTATAGTTGGACTAGCGGCTACTAGCACAGATACGCAGTATTTT
>-|TRBJ2-2|TRBV25-1|-
CASSDDANTGELFF
TGTGCCAGCAGTGATGACGCGAACACCGGGGAGCTGTTTTTT
>TRBD2|TRBJ2-1|TRBV11-1|-
CASSLDGRAGYNEQFF
TGTGCCAGCAGCTTAGACGGGAGGGCCGGATACAATGAGCAGTTCTTC
>-|TRBJ2-7|TRBV11-2|-
CASNPQGIKYEQYF
TGTGCCAGCAACCCGCAGGGTATTAAATACGAGCAGTACTTC
>-|TRBJ1-3|TRBV29-1|-
CSVVDGSRGNTIYF
TGCAGCGTCGTGGACGGCTCGCGGGGAAACACCATATATTTT
>-|TRBJ1-1|TRBV19|-
CASSIGGEGNTEAFF
TGTGCCAGTAGTATAGGAGGGGAGGGGAACACTGAAGCTTTCTTT
>-|TRBJ2-4|TRBV3-1/TRBV3-2|-
CASSLCNPICKENIQYF
TGTGCCAGCAGCTTGTGCAATCCCATTTGCAAAGAAAACATTCAGTACTTC
>-|TRBJ2-1|TRBV4-1|once
CASSQGPRWDEQFF
TGCGCCAGCAGCCAAGGCCCAAGGTGGGATGAGCAGTTCTTC
>-|TRBJ1-2|TRBV30|-
CAWITGLSDGYTF
TGTGCCTGGATAACAGGTCTTTCGGATGGCTACACCTTC
>-|TRBJ2-7|TRBV12-3/TRBV12-4|-
CASSFLEGYEQYF
TGTGCCAGCAGTTTTTTAGAAGGCTACGAGCAGTACTTC
>-|TRBJ2-7|TRBV12-3/TRBV12-4|-
CASSFSGGGEQYF
TGTGCCAGCAGTTTTTCCGGGGGAGGCGAGCAGTACTTC
>-|TRBJ2-3|TRBV12-2|-
CASRVRSGRFADTQYF
TGTGCAAGTCGGGTACGCAGCGGGAGATTTGCAGATACGCAGTATTTT
>-|TRBJ1-1|TRBV7-6|-
CASSVDWQTNTEAFF
TGTGCCAGCAGCGTTGATTGGCAAACGAACACTGAAGCTTTCTTT
>-|TRBJ2-1|TRBV24-1|-
CATSDAGSGDNEQFF
TGTGCCACCAGTGATGCTGGGAGTGGGGACAATGAGCAGTTCTTC
>TRBD1|TRBJ1-6|TRBV6-5|-
CASRYQTGVYNSPLHF
TGTGCCAGCAGATACCAGACAGGGGTGTATAATTCACCCCTCCACTTT
>-|TRBJ1-1|TRBV6-6|-
CASSYRGPTEAFF
TGTGCCAGCAGTTATCGTGGGCCCACTGAAGCTTTCTTT
>TRBD1|TRBJ1-2|TRBV30|-
CAWSEYYRGHYGYTF
TGTGCCTGGAGTGAATATTACAGGGGCCATTATGGCTACACCTTC
>-|TRBJ2-4|TRBV5-4|-
CAVQGGAKNIQYF
TGTGCCGTCCAGGGGGGGGCCAAAAACATTCAGTACTTC
>TRBD2|TRBJ2-1|TRBV12-5|-
CASGFRDYDEQFF
TGTGCTAGTGGTTTTCGGGACTACGATGAGCAGTTCTTC
>TRBD1|TRBJ2-2|TRBV7-3|-
CASSSMDRGNTGELFF
TGTGCCAGCAGCTCAATGGACAGGGGTAACACCGGGGAGCTGTTTTTT
>-|TRBJ2-1|TRBV10-3|-
CAIRATSPNEQFF
TGTGCCATCAGGGCGACTAGTCCCAATGAGCAGTTCTTC